The sequence of this TCR beta chain was determined in a study of Ad26.COV2.S vaccination and SARS-CoV-2 variants. Assay used: immunoSEQ multiplex PCR; TCRdb lists only in-frame clones, some missing. The repertoire has 350,000 to 500,000 clones, 70% to 90% of them found once; the top ten carry 3.5% to 4%. As for treatment: about 20 received Ad26.COV2.S at low or high dose, single or two shots; several received placebo; per-sample allocation not given. Day 63 after the first injection of vaccine or placebo was the sampling time. This vaccine is an Ad26 vector that expresses the Wuhan-strain SARS-CoV-2 spike. This TCR was sampled from a person aged 18-65 years who received the Ad26.COV2.S COVID-19 vaccine or a placebo. Source: peripheral blood, taken in a trial of Ad26.COV2.S vaccine versus placebo.

CDR3 in amino acids: CASSQELRELREQFF. The DNA for the CDR3 is TGCGCCAGCAGCCAAGAACTCAGGGAGCTCCGTGAGCAGTTCTTC. The chain has TRBV4-1 and TRBJ2-1; D is perhaps TRBD1 or TRBD2 (5 bases each). This CDR3 has 15 residues. V was shortened by 0 bases and J by 9 bases, with 15 bases between the two germline ends. Germline CDR1 is MGHRA and CDR2 is YSYEKL.